This T cell receptor beta chain stems from a study of blood T cell repertoires in COVID-19. Germline values: CDR1 LGHNA, CDR2 YNFKEQ. Trimming removed 6 bases from V and 2 bases from J, with 20 bases in between. The CDR3 covers 16 residues. This clone was counted a few times. Source study methods: By means of reference gene primer amplification, nucleated cell counts were estimated. Profiling relied on immunoSEQ multiplex PCR, and the TCRdb table lists in-frame clones only, not all of them. V and J calls plus clone size are reproduced from that table; the DNA served to infer D and trimming. The sample has some 250,000 clones; around four fifths are singletons.

The chain employs TRBV4-2 and TRBJ2-7; D is perhaps TRBD1 (6 bases). This TCR came from a man in his sixties with acute or convalescent COVID-19. The sequenced sample consisted of peripheral blood. CDR3 residues: CASSYYLGALPYEQYF. Written as DNA, the CDR3 is TGTGCCAGCAGTTATTACCTGGGGGCCCTCCCCTACGAGCAGTACTTC.